Listed here are 28 T cell receptor beta chains from one sample, sequenced in a study of cytomegalovirus exposure and HLA in healthy donors. Amplification used 60 Vbeta primers and 13 Jbeta primers. Sequenced by immunoSEQ multiplex PCR; TCRdb stores in-frame clones only, minus some. The data show 150,000 to 200,000 clones, 80% seen once. Sequenced: PBMCs. The source of these receptors is a middle-aged woman in good health and CMV-seronegative.

The chain uses TRBV30 and TRBJ2-1; TRBD2 might be the D (7 bases). CDR3 length: 19 residues. V was trimmed by 4 bases and J by 4 bases, leaving 29 bases between them. Germline V gives CDR1 GTSNPN, CDR2 SVGIG (reference sequence). The CDR3 loop reads CAWIPERGHPMYGYNEQFF. The CDR3 DNA reads as TGTGCCTGGATCCCCGAGCGGGGACACCCGATGTACGGGTACAATGAGCAGTTCTTC.

This clone was detected a few times. The chain uses TRBV7-8 and TRBJ2-7; D gene ambiguous. V lost 8 bases and J lost 3, with 11 bases in between. Germline V gives CDR1 SGHVS, CDR2 FQNEAQ. The CDR3 contains 12 residues. The CDR3 DNA sequence: TGTGCCAGCCGGTTAGACGGCTACGAGCAGTACTTC. Translating gives CASRLDGYEQYF.

V is TRBV5-4 and J is TRBJ2-5, with D possibly TRBD2 on 5 matching bases. V was trimmed by 4 bases and J by 1 base, leaving 14 bases between them. Germline CDR1 and CDR2: SGHNT and YYREEE (reference sequence). This CDR3 is built from 15 residues. CDR3 sequence: CASSPSPSGQETQYF. As DNA, the CDR3 is TGTGCCAGCAGCCCCTCTCCGAGCGGCCAAGAGACCCAGTACTTC.

The rearrangement links TRBV5-1 to TRBJ2-3, with TRBD2 matching over 7 bases. The CDR3 is made up of 15 amino acids. With V trimmed by 2 bases and J by 7 bases, 10 bases remained unmatched. The germline CDR1 and CDR2 sequences are SGHRS and YFSETQ. CDR3 in amino acids: CASSLPSGSINTQYF. The CDR3 DNA is TGCGCCAGCAGCTTACCTAGCGGTAGTATAAATACGCAGTATTTT. Looking up the rest from reference TRBV5-1 and TRBJ2-3 gives the full variable domain: KAGVTQTPRYLIKTRGQQVTLSCSPISGHRSVSWYQQTPGQGLQFLFEYFSETQRNKGNFPGRFSGRQFSNSRSEMNVSTLELGDSALYLCASSLPSGSINTQYFGPGTRLTVL.

The chain is built from TRBV5-5 and TRBJ2-7, with D perhaps matching TRBD1 (6 bases). CDR1 is SGHKS, CDR2 YYEKEE, per germline (reference sequence). This CDR3 has 12 amino acids. V gave up 5 bases and J gave up 3 bases, with 9 bases separating them. CDR3 sequence: CASSTGFYEQYV. Written as DNA, the CDR3 is TGTGCCAGCAGTACAGGGTTCTACGAGCAGTACGTC.

The chain carries TRBV30 and TRBJ1-1; a possible D gene is TRBD1 (6 bases). Germline V gene sequence: CDR1 GTSNPN, CDR2 SVGIG (reference sequence). This CDR3 contains 10 residues. V lost 0 bases to trimming and J lost 10 bases, with 6 bases between them. CDR3: CAWSVQGAFF. CDR3 nucleotides: TGTGCCTGGAGTGTACAGGGAGCTTTCTTT. Drawing the rest from reference TRBV30 and TRBJ1-1, the complete variable domain is SQTIHQWPATLVQPVGSPLSLECTVEGTSNPNLYWYRQAAGRGLQLLFYSVGIGQISSEVPQNLSASRPQDRQFILSSKKLLLSDSGFYLCAWSVQGAFFGQGTRLTVV.

The chain links TRBV7-9 to TRBJ1-1; D may be TRBD1 (6 bases). V was cut by 6 bases and J by 7 bases, with 21 bases left in between. CDR1 and CDR2 from the germline V gene are SEHNR and FQNEAQ (reference sequence). The CDR3 sequence is 15 residues long. For the CDR3, the DNA is TGTGCCAGCAGATATGACAGCTGGGGGCTAAGTGAAGCTTTCTTT. Its protein is CASRYDSWGLSEAFF.

The chain recombines TRBV11-2 with TRBJ2-3; D uncertain. The CDR3 is 13 residues long. The V and J ends lost 1 base and 6 bases respectively, with 8 bases between them. The germline gives CDR1 SGHAT, CDR2 FQNNGV. The CDR3 reads CASSLGPRDTQYF. The CDR3 DNA is TGTGCCAGCAGCTTAGGCCCTCGGGATACGCAGTATTTT.

CDR3 protein: CASSRGTTYNEQFF. The CDR3 DNA sequence: TGTGCCAGCAGCCGCGGGACGACGTACAATGAGCAGTTCTTC. The chain has TRBV7-2 and TRBJ2-1; the D gene is possibly TRBD2 (6 bases). The CDR3 is made up of 14 amino acids. CDR1 and CDR2 from the germline V gene are SGHTA and FQGNSA. Trimming removed 5 bases at V and 4 bases at J, with 12 bases between.

The chain couples TRBV11-2 to TRBJ1-2; TRBD1 matches 8 bases. The CDR3 sequence is 20 residues long. V lost 0 bases, J lost 6 bases, and 21 bases stayed unmatched. CDR1 is SGHAT, CDR2 FQNNGV, per germline. In DNA, the CDR3 is TGTGCCAGCAGCTTAGAGGAAACCAGCATTTTTTGGACAGGGAATCATGGCTACACCTTC. Its protein product is CASSLEETSIFWTGNHGYTF.

This chain connects TRBV10-3 to TRBJ2-1; the D is unclear. The V and J ends lost 6 bases and 8 bases respectively, with 8 bases between them. From germline, CDR1 is ENHRY and CDR2 SYGVKD. The CDR3 consists of 11 residues. CDR3 residues: CAISGLDEQFF. The CDR3 nucleotides are TGTGCCATCAGCGGTTTGGATGAGCAGTTCTTC.

The J gene is TRBJ2-2, the V gene TRBV5-1; perhaps TRBD2 as D (6 bases). Per germline, CDR1 SGHRS and CDR2 YFSETQ. The V end was cut by 2 bases, the J end by 0 bases, with 8 bases between. The CDR3 runs 15 residues. This chain's CDR3 is CASSFGLTNTGELFF. CDR3 bases: TGCGCCAGCAGCTTCGGACTAACGAACACCGGGGAGCTGTTTTTT.

This chain joins TRBV2 and TRBJ2-2, with a tentative D call TRBD1 (5 bases). Germline lookup yields CDR1 SNHLY and CDR2 FYNNEI. The CDR3 has 15 residues. Between the trimmed V and J ends, which lost 2 bases and 3 bases, there was a span of 10 bases. CDR3 nucleotides: TGTGCCAGCAGTGAATTCACAGGATACACCGGGGAGCTGTTTTTT. Translated: CASSEFTGYTGELFF.

This chain joins TRBV10-3 and TRBJ1-4, with TRBD1 identical over 7 bases. The J segment lost 5 bases and the V segment lost 6 bases, leaving 9 bases of the junction unmatched. CDR1 is ENHRY and CDR2 is SYGVKD in the germline V gene. This CDR3 region has 15 residues. Written as DNA, the CDR3 is TGTGCCATCAGATCTAGTGACAGGGAGAATGAAAAACTGTTTTTT. This gives the protein CAIRSSDRENEKLFF.

This clone was picked up a small number of times. The chain carries TRBV7-2 and TRBJ2-1; 10 bases map to TRBD1. The V segment lost 5 bases and the J segment 0 bases; nucleotides outside the gene matches: 7. CDR1 and CDR2 (germline): SGHTA, FQGNSA. The CDR3 is 17 residues long. For the CDR3, the DNA is TGTGCCAGCAGCATGGACAGGGGGTGGACCTCCTACAATGAGCAGTTCTTC. Amino acid sequence: CASSMDRGWTSYNEQFF.

CDR3 bases: TGTGCCAGCAGCCCTGGACAGGGGGTGGCTGAAGCTTTCTTT. As protein: CASSPGQGVAEAFF. This chain links TRBV11-3 with TRBJ1-1; 10 nucleotides match TRBD1. Germline trimming cut 5 bases from V and 6 bases from J; bases unmatched to any gene: 6. The CDR3 spans 14 residues. Germline CDR1 is SGHNT and CDR2 is YENEEA.

J is TRBJ2-6 and V is TRBV7-9; tentative D call: TRBD2 (6 bases). There are 15 residues in the CDR3. V gave up 3 bases and J gave up 2 bases, with 8 bases separating them. Germline V gene data show CDR1 as SEHNR and CDR2 as FQNEAQ (reference sequence). The CDR3 DNA is TGTGCCAGCAGCTTTGGAGGGGCTGGGGCCAACGTCCTGACTTTC. As protein: CASSFGGAGANVLTF. Full variable domain (missing parts from reference TRBV7-9 and TRBJ2-6): DTGVSQNPRHKITKRGQNVTFRCDPISEHNRLYWYRQTLGQGPEFLTYFQNEAQLEKSRLLSDRFSAERPKGSFSTLEIQRTEQGDSAMYLCASSFGGAGANVLTFGAGSRLTVL.

The rearrangement joins TRBV9 to TRBJ1-5; 8 bases match TRBD1. CDR1 and CDR2 (germline): SGDLS, YYNGEE. The CDR3 is made up of 15 amino acids. Germline trimming cut 0 bases from V and 6 bases from J; bases unmatched to any gene: 5. The CDR3 sequence: CASSVGTGSGQPQHF. DNA of the CDR3: TGTGCCAGCAGCGTAGGGACAGGGTCGGGTCAGCCCCAGCATTTT.

V usage is TRBV10-3 and J usage is TRBJ1-1; D is perhaps TRBD1 (5 bases). The germline CDR1 and CDR2 sequences are ENHRY and SYGVKD. The CDR3 has 13 residues. Trimming cost V 2 bases and J 1 base, with 5 bases left between them. DNA for the CDR3: TGTGCCATCAGTGAGGGACAGAACACTGAAGCTTTCTTT. It encodes CAISEGQNTEAFF.

This clone was detected a few times. The CDR3 is CASGTGERTEAFF. CDR3 sequence (DNA): TGTGCTAGTGGAACAGGGGAACGAACTGAAGCTTTCTTT. V gene TRBV12-5 combines with J gene TRBJ1-1, with 7 bases fitting TRBD1. With V trimmed by 6 bases and J by 5 bases, 6 bases remained unmatched. Germline V gene lookup returns CDR1 LGHNT and CDR2 FRNRAP. This CDR3 is 13 amino acids long. The whole variable domain, filled in from reference TRBV12-5 and TRBJ1-1, reads DARVTQTPRHKVTEMGQEVTMRCQPILGHNTVFWYRQTMMQGLELLAYFRNRAPLDDSGMPKDRFSAEMPDATLATLKIQPSEPRDSAVYFCASGTGERTEAFFGQGTRLTVV.

In the case of this clone: Germline is not matched at one junction end, which may reflect a read error. The J gene is TRBJ1-4, the V gene TRBV5-4; a weak D match, TRBD1 (6 bases). Germline V lookup: CDR1 SGHNT, CDR2 YYREEE (reference sequence). The CDR3 covers 15 residues. CDR3 loop: CASSLTGHKGEKLLF. In nucleotides, the CDR3 is TGTGCCAGCAGCTTGACAGGGCACAAAGGTGAAAAACTGCTTTTT.

This clone showed up just once. V gene TRBV25-1 combines with J gene TRBJ1-1; D remains unclear. The CDR3 has 14 amino acids. The germline V gene has CDR1 MGHDK and CDR2 SYGVNS. V was cut by 1 base and J by 4 bases, with 10 bases left in between. The CDR3 DNA is TGTGCCAGCAGTGAATCGCTCTACGCCACTGAAGCTTTCTTT. Translated: CASSESLYATEAFF.

This clone was found a few times. DNA of the CDR3: TGTGCCAGCAGCCCTAGGGCCATCATAGCGGGAGGGGCCACAGATACGCAGTATTTT. Amino acid sequence: CASSPRAIIAGGATDTQYF. The J gene is TRBJ2-3, the V gene TRBV7-8; TRBD2 aligns across 11 bases. Germline trimming cut 5 bases from V and 2 bases from J; bases unmatched to any gene: 15. Germline V gene lookup returns CDR1 SGHVS and CDR2 FQNEAQ. The CDR3 is 19 residues long.

V is TRBV6-1 and J is TRBJ1-4, with D tentatively TRBD1 (6 bases). Trimming pared 7 bases from V and 3 bases from J, leaving 12 bases between. The CDR3 contains 14 residues. In germline, CDR1 is MNHNS, CDR2 SASEGT. The CDR3 reads CASTQGQANEKLFF. The CDR3, as DNA: TGTGCCAGCACCCAGGGGCAGGCTAATGAAAAACTGTTTTTT.

This chain uses TRBV6-5 with TRBJ2-5; the D is unclear. This CDR3 is built from 14 residues. Germline CDR1 and CDR2: MNHEY and SVGAGI. V was trimmed by 6 bases and J by 7 bases, leaving 18 bases between them. CDR3 bases: TGTGCCAGCAGCTCCGCCGGGTCCGGTGTGACCCAGTACTTC. Protein: CASSSAGSGVTQYF.

This clone was seen a single time. The rearrangement joins TRBV29-1 to TRBJ2-5; D remains ambiguous. V lost 7 bases, J lost 1 base, and 4 bases lay in between. CDR1 SQVTM and CDR2 ANQGSEA come from the germline V gene. The CDR3 totals 10 residues. The CDR3 region has the DNA TGCAGCGCCTTCCAAGAGACCCAGTACTTC. This codes for CSAFQETQYF.

The rearrangement joins TRBV18 to TRBJ1-1; weak D call: TRBD1 (6 bases). V was clipped by 6 bases and J by 0 bases, with 26 bases between them. This CDR3 has 19 amino acids. Germline assignment: CDR1 KGHSH and CDR2 LQKENI. Written as DNA, the CDR3 is TGTGCCAGCTCGGCTATGAGGGGGGGGCGCCTCGTGATGAACACTGAAGCTTTCTTT. The encoded protein is CASSAMRGGRLVMNTEAFF.

Concerning this clone: Other DNA sequences in this specimen translate into the identical CDR3. This rearrangement joins TRBV5-1 to TRBJ2-5; D remains ambiguous. The germline V and J ends were trimmed by 3 bases and 2 bases, with 2 bases remaining between them. The CDR3 sequence is 11 residues long. CDR1 is SGHRS, CDR2 YFSETQ, per germline. The CDR3 loop is CASSSQETQYF. The CDR3 DNA is TGCGCCAGCAGCTCACAAGAGACCCAGTACTTC.